The T cell receptor beta chain under discussion was sequenced for a study of blood T cell repertoires in COVID-19. Whole-study context: Specimens from acute and convalescent COVID-19 originated in the United States, Italy and Spain.

In the original processing: By means of reference gene primer amplification, nucleated cell counts were estimated. Only in-frame clones appear in the TCRdb table, and some are missing; sequencing was by immunoSEQ multiplex PCR. The V and J calls and clone size come from that table; D and trimming were worked out from the DNA. The repertoire holds 200,000 to 250,000 clones, with 84% as singletons. The TCR was taken from a woman in her thirties or forties who had recovered from COVID-19. Sequenced input: peripheral blood.

The CDR3 sequence: CAWSPQGRGNTGELFF. For the CDR3, the DNA is TGTGCCTGGAGTCCCCAAGGGCGGGGAAACACCGGGGAGCTGTTTTTT. This rearrangement joins TRBV30 to TRBJ2-2; D perhaps matches TRBD2 (6 bases). Germline V CDR1 and CDR2: GTSNPN, SVGIG (reference sequence). The CDR3 extends over 16 amino acids. The V end lost 2 bases, the J end lost 2 bases, and 15 bases lay between the germline ends.